This entry describes one T cell receptor beta chain. The antigen remains undetermined. The data stem from a study of T-cell memory formation after mild COVID-19. Study-level points and caveats: Cross-reactive memory appears to have joined, as suggested by some responding clones showing up in pre-infection memory. Contracting clones localized mainly to CM and EM when CD4+ and mainly to EMRA when CD8+.

MiXCR, run by TCRdb on the 5' RACE reads, gives a single entry per CDR3 protein. The sample lists some 490,000 distinct CDR3 sequences; 15% to 20% were seen once. There are 17 residues in the CDR3. The J segment lost 3 bases and the V segment lost 5 bases, leaving 6 bases of the junction unmatched. Germline V gene sequence: CDR1 KGHDR, CDR2 SFDVKD. This chain connects TRBV24-1 to TRBJ2-3, with 14 bases identical to TRBD2. The receptor was isolated from an adult woman who had mild COVID-19 (a few samples of this study predate the infection). Cell type and time point are not known. Source material: PBMCs or a T cell subset sorted from them (not recorded which). The CDR3 region is CATSGWGLAGVTDTQYF. The CDR3 DNA reads as TGTGCCACCAGTGGTTGGGGACTAGCGGGAGTAACAGATACGCAGTATTTT.